This T cell receptor (beta chain) was found in a study of cytomegalovirus exposure and HLA in healthy donors. The CDR3 sequence is 18 residues long. Trimming cost V 0 bases and J 1 base; bases outside gene matches: 9. CDR1 is KGHSH and CDR2 is LQKENI in the germline V gene. Assay: immunoSEQ multiplex PCR; the TCRdb copy retains only in-frame clones and omits some. Of about 150,000 clones in the sample, about nine tenths are singletons; the top ten hold about 0.7%. Study outcomes and limitations: The study flagged 150 to 200 TCR beta chains as cytomegalovirus-associated. Whilst most TCR sequences proved rare, a subset of public TCRs occurred across many donors. There were a few CMV-associated chains whose specificity for CMV antigens was confirmed in vitro.

Worth noting for this clone: Its antigen is unknown.

The rearrangement joins TRBV18 to TRBJ1-1, with 9 bases lining up with TRBD1. Input material: PBMCs. The sequence derives from a man younger than 35 in good health and CMV-seronegative. The DNA for the CDR3 is TGTGCCAGCTCACCACCGGGACAGGGCCTGCTCCGGAACACTGAAGCTTTCTTT. It is translated as CASSPPGQGLLRNTEAFF.